The clone carrying this T cell receptor beta chain has just one count. Its antigen is not identified. Systemic immunosuppression or a history of autoimmune disease excluded patients. Blood specimens came from baseline, cycle 4 day 1, and cycle 7 day 1. This CDR3 is 16 amino acids long. The ends lost 3 bases at V and 4 bases at J; junction bases unmatched: 6. Per the germline V gene, CDR1 is ENHRY and CDR2 is SYGVKD. Profiling relied on immunoSEQ multiplex PCR, and the TCRdb table lists in-frame clones only, not all of them. This sample yields approximately 60,000 clones, of which roughly 90% are seen a single time; 0.62% belongs to the top ten. The data derive from a study of OX40 agonist ivuxolimab in advanced cancers. Study-wide findings and caveats: Normalized T-cell clonal expansion was also low in some nonresponders.

The sequence was obtained from an adult with an advanced solid tumor such as melanoma, head and neck, liver or kidney cancer. The sample consisted of CD4+ or CD8+ T cells sorted from blood, taken in a trial of the OX40 agonist ivuxolimab. The chain links TRBV10-3 to TRBJ1-4; 9 nucleotides line up with TRBD1. The CDR3 bases are TGTGCCATCAGTGACCGAGACAGGGGGGTTAATGAAAAACTGTTTTTT. Translating it yields CAISDRDRGVNEKLFF.